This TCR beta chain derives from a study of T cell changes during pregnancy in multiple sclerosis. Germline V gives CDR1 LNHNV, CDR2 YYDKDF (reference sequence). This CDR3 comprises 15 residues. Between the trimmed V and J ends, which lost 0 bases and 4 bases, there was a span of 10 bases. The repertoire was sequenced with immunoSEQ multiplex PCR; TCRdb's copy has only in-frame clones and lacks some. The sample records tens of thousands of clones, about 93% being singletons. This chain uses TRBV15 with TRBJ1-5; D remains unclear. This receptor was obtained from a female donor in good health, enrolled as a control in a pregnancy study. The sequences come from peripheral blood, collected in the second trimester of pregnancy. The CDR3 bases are TGTGCCACCAGCAGAGATCTACGGGATAATCAGCCCCAGCATTTT. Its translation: CATSRDLRDNQPQHF. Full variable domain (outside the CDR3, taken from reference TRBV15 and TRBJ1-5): DAMVIQNPRYQVTQFGKPVTLSCSQTLNHNVMYWYQQKSSQAPKLLFHYYDKDFNNEADTPDNFQSRRPNTSFCFLDIRSPGLGDTAMYLCATSRDLRDNQPQHFGDGTRLSIL.